The 23 T cell receptor beta chains in this list originate from one sample, sequenced in a study of T cell repertoires in cytomegalovirus infection. TCRdb itself ran the reads through MiXCR, one entry per CDR3 protein. The table shows approximately 500,000 distinct CDR3 sequences, with 26% occurring only once. The sequenced sample was PBMCs. All receptors derive from a human donor in good health (CMV status not recorded). Some clones in this sample may be carry-over from other donors' samples.

The rearrangement links TRBV6-2 or TRBV6-3 to TRBJ2-3; D is unresolved. CDR3 length: 15 amino acids. V lost 7 bases and J lost 5, with 19 bases in between. CDR1 is MNHEY, CDR2 SVGEGT, per germline. CDR3 sequence: CASTSVQRDQDTQYF. Written as DNA, the CDR3 is TGTGCCAGCACCTCAGTCCAGAGAGATCAAGATACGCAGTATTTT.

This clonotype was counted between two and nine times. The chain employs TRBV7-6 and TRBJ2-3, with D maybe TRBD1 (6 bases). This CDR3 has 16 amino acids. Germline V gene data show CDR1 as SGHVS and CDR2 as FNYEAQ. Trimming removed 1 base from V and 6 bases from J, with 17 bases in between. This CDR3 reads CASSLGTAGYSDTQYF. The CDR3 nucleotides are TGTGCCAGCAGCTTAGGGACAGCCGGGTATTCGGATACGCAGTATTTT.

This chain uses TRBV20-1 with TRBJ2-3, with 13 bases lining up with TRBD2. V was clipped by 6 bases and J by 5 bases; unmatched bases: 2. From germline, CDR1 is DFQATT and CDR2 SNEGSKA (reference sequence). CDR3 length: 13 amino acids. The CDR3 here is CSAGTSGVDTQYF. CDR3 DNA: TGCAGTGCGGGGACTAGCGGGGTAGATACGCAGTATTTT.

This chain connects TRBV27 to TRBJ2-1, with TRBD2 identical over 7 bases. Trimming at V came to 5 bases and at J to 10 bases, leaving 8 bases not matched to a gene. The CDR3 totals 13 residues. CDR1 and CDR2 (germline): MNHEY, SMNVEV (reference sequence). The CDR3: CASSPLAGGEQFF. The DNA of the CDR3 is TGTGCCAGCAGTCCTCTAGCCGGGGGGGAGCAGTTCTTC.

This clonotype was detected a few times. The V call is TRBV6-1, the J call TRBJ1-6, with a tentative D call TRBD1 (6 bases). This CDR3 region has 13 residues. Trimming took 4 bases from V and 11 from J, leaving 12 bases between them. CDR1 and CDR2 from the germline V gene are MNHNS and SASEGT. The DNA of the CDR3 is TGTGCCAGCAGTGTAGAGGGGGAAACACCCCTCCACTTT. Its translation: CASSVEGETPLHF.

The chain employs TRBV20-1 and TRBJ2-7; 7 nucleotides match TRBD2. The ends lost 3 bases at V and 0 bases at J; junction bases unmatched: 2. There are 13 residues in the CDR3. Germline CDR1 and CDR2: DFQATT and SNEGSKA (reference sequence). As DNA, the CDR3 is TGCAGTGCTAGCGGGGGGAGCTCCTACGAGCAGTACTTC. Amino acids: CSASGGSSYEQYF.

This chain uses TRBV4-1 with TRBJ1-4; TRBD1 matches 12 bases. Germline V gene lookup returns CDR1 MGHRA and CDR2 YSYEKL. V was pared by 0 bases and J by 7 bases, with 6 bases of the junction left unmatched. The CDR3 runs to 17 residues. The CDR3 region is CASSQDKWDRGPEKLFF. DNA for the CDR3: TGCGCCAGCAGCCAAGATAAATGGGACAGGGGGCCTGAAAAACTGTTTTTT.

The chain combines TRBV20-1 with TRBJ2-1; the D gene is possibly TRBD2 (6 bases). V was trimmed by 4 bases and J by 6 bases, leaving 19 bases between them. Germline values: CDR1 DFQATT, CDR2 SNEGSKA (reference sequence). This CDR3 contains 15 residues. For the CDR3, the DNA is TGCAGTGCTAACCCTAGCCTGCGGGACCTCAATGAGCAGTTCTTC. This gives the protein CSANPSLRDLNEQFF.

CDR3 in DNA: TGCAGTGCTAGGGACTTACCCGAGCAGTACTTC. Translation: CSARDLPEQYF. The chain combines TRBV20-1 with TRBJ2-7; possibly TRBD2 for D (5 bases). Trimming stripped 3 bases from V and 6 bases from J, with 9 bases between. The CDR3 sequence is 11 residues long. Germline V gives CDR1 DFQATT, CDR2 SNEGSKA (reference sequence).

The chain carries TRBV15 and TRBJ2-5; 9 bases line up with TRBD1. The germline V gene encodes CDR1 LNHNV and CDR2 YYDKDF (reference sequence). V lost 6 bases, J lost 4 bases, and 15 bases stayed unmatched. There are 17 residues in the CDR3. The CDR3 sequence: CATSRSLGPGQGETQYF. The CDR3 coding sequence is TGTGCCACCAGTCGAAGCCTGGGACCGGGACAGGGAGAGACCCAGTACTTC.

J is TRBJ2-2 and V is TRBV12-3 or TRBV12-4, with no clear D. Trimming shortened V by 2 bases and J by 0 bases, and 4 bases separated the two germline ends. The CDR3 runs 14 residues. The CDR3 loop is CASSLSANTGELFF. The CDR3 coding sequence is TGTGCCAGCAGTTTATCCGCGAACACCGGGGAGCTGTTTTTT.

This chain uses TRBV3-1 with TRBJ2-5; D perhaps matches TRBD2 (6 bases). Germline CDR1 LGHDT, CDR2 YNNKEL (reference sequence). Trimming cost V 5 bases and J 3 bases, with 13 bases left between them. There are 14 residues in the CDR3. CDR3 sequence reads: CASSLNLAEETQYF. In DNA, the CDR3 is TGTGCCAGCAGCTTAAACTTAGCGGAAGAGACCCAGTACTTC.

This clonotype was detected only a few times. The V and J genes are TRBV7-9 and TRBJ1-2; no clear D. Per the germline V gene, CDR1 is SEHNR and CDR2 is FQNEAQ (reference sequence). CDR3 length: 16 residues. Trimming left V 2 bases short and J 0 bases short, with 13 bases between. CDR3 in DNA: TGTGCCAGCAGCTTACCCGGCGCAGTCCCTAACTATGGCTACACCTTC. This sequence encodes CASSLPGAVPNYGYTF.

This clonotype was detected only a few times. The rearrangement links TRBV5-4 to TRBJ2-1, with 10 bases lining up with TRBD2. Germline V gene lookup returns CDR1 SGHNT and CDR2 YYREEE (reference sequence). The J segment lost 7 bases and the V segment lost 4 bases, leaving 11 bases of the junction unmatched. The CDR3 is 16 amino acids. CDR3 protein: CASSRTSSGRRNEQFF. The CDR3 nucleotides are TGTGCCAGCAGCCGAACCTCTAGCGGGAGAAGGAATGAGCAGTTCTTC. Complete variable domain (other parts from reference TRBV5-4 and TRBJ2-1): ETGVTQSPTHLIKTRGQQVTLRCSSQSGHNTVSWYQQALGQGPQFIFQYYREEENGRGNFPPRFSGLQFPNYSSELNVNALELDDSALYLCASSRTSSGRRNEQFFGPGTRLTVL.

This clonotype was picked up a small number of times. This chain uses TRBV28 with TRBJ1-1; perhaps TRBD1 as D (5 bases). V lost 6 bases to trimming and J lost 4 bases, with 18 bases between them. Germline values: CDR1 MDHEN, CDR2 SYDVKM. The CDR3 covers 15 residues. CDR3 sequence reads: CASRAVGGRGTEAFF. As DNA, the CDR3 is TGTGCCAGCAGGGCCGTTGGGGGTCGGGGCACTGAAGCTTTCTTT. Combining the CDR3 with reference TRBV28 and TRBJ1-1 gives the whole variable domain DVKVTQSSRYLVKRTGEKVFLECVQDMDHENMFWYRQDPGLGLRLIYFSYDVKMKEKGDIPEGYSVSREKKERFSLILESASTNQTSMYLCASRAVGGRGTEAFFGQGTRLTVV.

The chain is built from TRBV11-2 and TRBJ1-2, with TRBD1 identical over 8 bases. V gave up 4 bases and J gave up 2 bases; unmatched junction bases: 6. The CDR3 extends over 15 amino acids. The germline gives CDR1 SGHAT, CDR2 FQNNGV. CDR3 sequence: CASSSRTGWNYGYTF. The CDR3 nucleotides read TGTGCCAGCAGCTCCCGGACAGGGTGGAACTATGGCTACACCTTC.

This clonotype has just a few counts. This chain uses TRBV30 with TRBJ1-6, with no clear D. CDR1 GTSNPN and CDR2 SVGIG come from the germline V gene (reference sequence). V shed 1 base and J shed 7 bases, with 8 bases lying between them. CDR3 length: 13 amino acids. CDR3 sequence: CAWSDSENSPLHF. The CDR3 coding sequence is TGTGCCTGGAGTGATTCAGAAAATTCACCCCTCCACTTT.

V is TRBV11-3 and J is TRBJ2-5; D is possibly TRBD2 (6 bases). The germline gives CDR1 SGHNT, CDR2 YENEEA. V gave up 0 bases and J gave up 5 bases, with 13 bases separating them. CDR3 length equals 15 residues. The CDR3 protein is CASSLEGGIVETQYF. In nucleotides, the CDR3 is TGTGCCAGCAGCTTAGAAGGAGGGATCGTGGAGACCCAGTACTTC.

Only a few counts were recorded for this clonotype. V and J are TRBV10-3 and TRBJ2-1; unclear D gene. CDR1 is ENHRY and CDR2 is SYGVKD in the germline V gene. The CDR3 contains 13 residues. With 6 bases removed from V and 8 bases from J, the gap between germline ends came to 14 bases. This CDR3 reads CAIRGPLHDEQFF. The CDR3, as DNA: TGTGCCATCAGAGGGCCTCTTCACGATGAGCAGTTCTTC.

This chain links TRBV6-6 with TRBJ2-3; 7 positions match TRBD2. Germline CDR1 is MNHNY and CDR2 is SVGAGI (reference sequence). The CDR3 runs to 15 residues. V lost 7 bases to trimming and J lost 4 bases; unmatched junction nucleotides: 11. The CDR3 DNA sequence: TGTGCCAGCACTAACCGGCGGGAGAGGTCAGATACGCAGTATTTT. Translation: CASTNRRERSDTQYF.

This clonotype was counted a few times. V gene TRBV6-2 or TRBV6-3 combines with J gene TRBJ2-1; the match to TRBD2 covers 7 bases. Germline loops: CDR1 MNHEY, CDR2 SVGEGT. This CDR3 is built from 14 residues. V trimming: 8 bases; J trimming: 5 bases; junction bases outside the gene matches: 9. CDR3 protein: CASGRASGNNEQFF. DNA for the CDR3: TGTGCCAGCGGCAGGGCTAGCGGTAACAATGAGCAGTTCTTC.

This sequence joins TRBV12-3 or TRBV12-4 and TRBJ1-5; weak D call: TRBD1 (5 bases). The V end lost 5 bases, the J end lost 7 bases, and 12 bases lay between the germline ends. CDR3 length equals 13 residues. In DNA, the CDR3 is TGTGCCAGCAGTCTCAGGGTGAGGCAGCCCCAGCATTTT. Protein: CASSLRVRQPQHF.

This clonotype showed up just once. The CDR3 reads CASSLGAYGGQRELFF. The DNA for the CDR3 is TGTGCCAGCAGCTTAGGTGCTTATGGGGGCCAGAGGGAGCTGTTTTTT. The genes are TRBV7-6 and TRBJ2-2; D might be TRBD1 (6 bases). CDR3 length: 16 residues. CDR1 is SGHVS, CDR2 FNYEAQ, per germline. Trimming took off 1 base at V and 9 bases at J, with 18 bases between the two ends.